Listed below are T cell receptor beta chains from one sample, sequenced in a study of control samples from healthy donors and cancer patients. Profiling relied on immunoSEQ multiplex PCR, and the TCRdb table lists in-frame clones only, not all of them. The sample has 100,000 to 150,000 clones, roughly 92% seen once. Specimen: blood. The source is a man aged 18 to 29 in good health. Both conserved end residues are part of each CDR3. Fields, in order: D gene, J gene, clone size, V gene, CDR3 protein, CDR3 DNA. A D gene is named only where the DNA matches it firmly. Some rows have no size entry. The others give once, few or many, or a class for an expanded clone.

NA | TRBJ2-5 | NA | TRBV6-5 | CASSYRAYDVAETQYF | TGTGCCAGCAGTTACCGTGCATACGATGTGGCAGAGACCCAGTACTTC
NA | TRBJ1-6 | NA | TRBV15 | CATSVTLQSPLHF | TGTGCCACCAGCGTAACGTTGCAATCACCCCTCCACTTT
NA | TRBJ1-2 | few | TRBV10-3 | CAISDLGNGYTF | TGTGCCATCAGTGACCTAGGAAATGGCTACACCTTC
NA | TRBJ2-7 | few | TRBV18 | CATPVGLFRASPYEQYF | TGTGCCACCCCTGTGGGGCTCTTCCGGGCCTCACCCTACGAGCAGTACTTC
TRBD1 | TRBJ1-1 | NA | TRBV9 | CASSAVDRGGSNTEAFF | TGTGCCAGCAGCGCCGTTGACAGGGGTGGTTCGAACACTGAAGCTTTCTTT
NA | TRBJ2-7 | NA | TRBV18 | CASSPPSYAYEQYF | TGTGCCAGCTCACCACCGTCCTATGCCTACGAGCAGTACTTC
NA | TRBJ2-7 | once | TRBV6-2/TRBV6-3 | CASSRASYEQYF | TGTGCCAGCAGTAGAGCTTCCTACGAGCAGTACTTC
NA | TRBJ1-3 | NA | TRBV7-9 | CASSIPGAGNTIYF | TGTGCCAGCAGTATCCCAGGGGCTGGAAACACCATATATTTT
TRBD1 | TRBJ2-5 | NA | TRBV10-3 | CAIRETGKETQYF | TGTGCCATCAGGGAGACAGGGAAAGAGACCCAGTACTTC
NA | TRBJ1-2 | NA | TRBV30 | CAWSAEYGYTF | TGTGCCTGGAGTGCGGAGTATGGCTACACCTTC
TRBD1 | TRBJ1-2 | NA | TRBV5-1 | CASSTYGQGGRNYGYTF | TGCGCCAGCAGTACCTATGGACAGGGGGGAAGGAACTATGGCTACACCTTC
NA | TRBJ1-2 | NA | TRBV5-4 | CASSLSGRSAGYTF | TGTGCCAGCAGCTTATCCGGGAGATCGGCTGGCTACACCTTC
NA | TRBJ2-1 | NA | TRBV10-3 | CAISDQGGTAYYNEQFF | TGTGCCATCAGTGATCAAGGCGGGACAGCGTATTACAATGAGCAGTTCTTC
TRBD2 | TRBJ2-5 | NA | TRBV6-5 | CASSYASGGMETQYF | TGTGCCAGCAGTTACGCTAGCGGGGGTATGGAGACCCAGTACTTC
NA | TRBJ1-5 | NA | TRBV18 | CASSGTGGNQPQHF | TGTGCCAGCTCGGGGACGGGTGGTAATCAGCCCCAGCATTTT
TRBD1 | TRBJ2-1 | NA | TRBV19 | CASSPSHRGRIYEQFF | TGTGCCAGTAGTCCCAGTCACAGGGGGCGCATCTATGAGCAGTTCTTC
NA | TRBJ2-5 | NA | TRBV24-1 | CATSDHTGGGRETQYF | TGTGCCACCAGTGACCATACAGGGGGCGGGAGGGAGACCCAGTACTTC
NA | TRBJ1-1 | NA | TRBV15 | CATSRVPGGRGEAFF | TGTGCCACCAGCAGAGTGCCGGGGGGTAGAGGGGAAGCTTTCTTT
TRBD2 | TRBJ2-3 | NA | TRBV30 | CAWTSGGFDTQYF | TGTGCCTGGACTAGCGGGGGATTTGATACGCAGTATTTT
NA | TRBJ2-1 | NA | TRBV14 | CASSQDAGLVYNEQFF | TGTGCCAGCAGCCAAGATGCGGGGTTGGTGTACAATGAGCAGTTCTTC
NA | TRBJ2-3 | NA | TRBV27 | CASSLGGEFTDTQYF | TGTGCCAGCAGTTTAGGCGGGGAATTCACAGATACGCAGTATTTT
TRBD1 | TRBJ1-5 | NA | TRBV28 | CASTRDSYQPQHF | TGTGCCAGCACAAGGGACAGCTATCAGCCCCAGCATTTT
TRBD1 | TRBJ1-3 | NA | TRBV2 | CASEMGQGGNTIYF | TGTGCCAGCGAAATGGGACAGGGTGGAAACACCATATATTTT
TRBD1 | TRBJ1-1 | NA | TRBV6-2/TRBV6-3 | CASSTTGANTEAFF | TGTGCCAGCAGCACGACAGGGGCGAACACTGAAGCTTTCTTT
NA | TRBJ2-7 | NA | TRBV28 | CASKGSKPHSYEQYF | TGTGCCAGCAAGGGTTCGAAACCGCACTCCTACGAGCAGTACTTC
TRBD2 | TRBJ2-1 | NA | TRBV13 | CASRPRTSGGVEQFF | TGTGCCAGCAGACCCCGGACTAGCGGGGGGGTGGAGCAGTTCTTC
NA | TRBJ2-4 | NA | TRBV19 | CASSMARGSVAKNIQYF | TGTGCCAGTAGTATGGCAAGGGGATCGGTAGCCAAAAACATTCAGTACTTC
TRBD2 | TRBJ2-1 | NA | TRBV7-2 | CASSLIGTSGNFF | TGTGCCAGCAGCCTAATCGGGACTAGCGGCAACTTCTTC
NA | TRBJ1-2 | NA | TRBV11-3 | CASSPMGYTF | TGTGCCAGCAGCCCTATGGGGTACACCTTC
NA | TRBJ2-5 | NA | TRBV3-1/TRBV3-2 | CASSHLAALETQYF | TGTGCCAGCAGCCATCTAGCAGCCCTAGAGACCCAGTACTTC
NA | TRBJ2-3 | NA | TRBV4-2 | CASSQDYITATDTQYF | TGTGCCAGCAGCCAAGATTATATTACGGCCACAGATACGCAGTATTTT
NA | TRBJ2-3 | NA | TRBV10-3 | CATGGGGGDLTYTDTQYF | TGTGCCACGGGCGGGGGAGGGGGAGATCTTACCTACACAGATACGCAGTATTTT
TRBD2 | TRBJ2-7 | NA | TRBV13 | CASSLHGTSGGVGYEQYF | TGTGCCAGCAGCCTACATGGGACTAGCGGGGGGGTCGGGTACGAGCAGTACTTC
TRBD2 | TRBJ2-5 | NA | TRBV5-4 | CASNGGGSQETQYF | TGTGCCAGCAACGGGGGGGGGTCCCAAGAGACCCAGTACTTC
TRBD2 | TRBJ2-3 | NA | TRBV3-1/TRBV3-2 | CASSQVSLAGGTDTQYF | TGTGCCAGCAGCCAAGTTTCTCTAGCGGGGGGGACAGATACGCAGTATTTT
TRBD1 | TRBJ1-4 | NA | TRBV5-1 | CASSPVPGTGEKLFF | TGCGCCAGCAGTCCCGTTCCCGGGACAGGGGAAAAACTGTTTTTT
NA | TRBJ2-7 | NA | TRBV5-1 | CASSLAGGEQYF | TGCGCCAGCAGCTTGGCGGGGGGCGAGCAATACTTC
NA | TRBJ2-3 | NA | TRBV9 | CASSVTDTDTQYF | TGTGCCAGCAGCGTGACAGACACAGATACGCAGTATTTT
NA | TRBJ1-1 | NA | TRBV11-1 | CASSIGGWSAEAFF | TGTGCCAGCAGCATCGGGGGCTGGAGCGCTGAAGCTTTCTTT
TRBD2 | TRBJ2-3 | NA | TRBV6-4 | CASSRGGLAGTDTQYF | TGTGCCAGCAGTCGGGGGGGACTAGCGGGGACAGATACGCAGTATTTT
NA | TRBJ1-3 | NA | TRBV7-2 | CASSLEAGWQSGNTIYF | TGTGCCAGCAGCTTAGAGGCAGGGTGGCAATCTGGAAACACCATATATTTT
TRBD1 | TRBJ2-2 | NA | TRBV3-1/TRBV3-2 | CASSQSGTGGAGELFF | TGTGCCAGCAGCCAATCTGGGACAGGGGGAGCCGGGGAGCTGTTTTTT